Shown below are 18 T cell receptor beta chains from a single sample sequenced in a study of blood T cell repertoires in COVID-19. Measured with immunoSEQ multiplex PCR; TCRdb has only the in-frame clones, and not every one. The repertoire holds around 180,000 clones, with about 90% as singletons. Sequencing input: peripheral blood. The receptor source for this set is a man aged 65-85 years with active or convalescent COVID-19.

The V gene is TRBV4-3, the J gene TRBJ1-3; TRBD1 agrees at 7 bases. After removal of 0 bases from V and 4 bases from J, the junction contained 3 bases not matched to a gene. Germline values: CDR1 LGHNA, CDR2 YSLEER. The CDR3 length is 15 residues. The CDR3 region has the DNA TGCGCCAGCAGCCAAGAGGGGACAGCAGGAAACACCATATATTTT. Translated: CASSQEGTAGNTIYF.

The chain combines TRBV7-2 with TRBJ1-2; no firm D call. Deletions cut 6 bases from V and 3 bases from J, with 11 bases between. Germline V CDR1 and CDR2: SGHTA, FQGNSA. The CDR3 runs to 13 residues. In DNA, the CDR3 is TGTGCCAGCAGTCAGTCTACAGACTATGGCTACACCTTC. Its protein is CASSQSTDYGYTF.

The rearrangement uses TRBV3-1 (or the pseudogene TRBV3-2) and TRBJ1-1; D might be TRBD1 (5 bases). This CDR3 comprises 13 residues. The germline CDR1 and CDR2 sequences are LGHDT and YNNKEL (reference sequence). The V gene lost 4 bases and the J gene lost 4 bases, with 10 bases spanning the gap. The CDR3 loop is CASSLMGGTEAFF. CDR3 sequence (DNA): TGTGCCAGCAGCCTCATGGGGGGCACTGAAGCTTTCTTT.

A single count supports this clone. CDR3 bases: TGCGCCAGCAGCTTGGGACAGAACACCGGGGAGCTGTTTTTT. Translated, it gives CASSLGQNTGELFF. The J gene is TRBJ2-2, the V gene TRBV5-1; D unresolved. Trimming removed 0 bases at V and 1 base at J, with 4 bases between. Germline CDR1 reads SGHRS; CDR2 reads YFSETQ. This CDR3 is built from 14 residues. Full variable domain (rest looked up from reference TRBV5-1 and TRBJ2-2): KAGVTQTPRYLIKTRGQQVTLSCSPISGHRSVSWYQQTPGQGLQFLFEYFSETQRNKGNFPGRFSGRQFSNSRSEMNVSTLELGDSALYLCASSLGQNTGELFFGEGSRLTVL.

This clone was seen repeatedly, ten times or more. The rearrangement joins TRBV19 to TRBJ1-6; D call uncertain. Germline CDR1 and CDR2: LNHDA and SQIVND (reference sequence). The CDR3 runs to 13 residues. Trimming took off 5 bases at V and 7 bases at J, with 9 bases between the two ends. CDR3 protein: CASSAPGNSPLHF. The CDR3 bases are TGTGCCAGTAGTGCCCCTGGCAATTCACCCCTCCACTTT.

This sequence joins TRBV19 and TRBJ2-7; no clear D. CDR1 is LNHDA, CDR2 SQIVND, per germline (reference sequence). The CDR3 consists of 12 residues. The V and J ends lost 6 bases and 9 bases respectively, with 15 bases between them. CDR3: CASRGQLLVQYF. As DNA, the CDR3 is TGTGCCAGTAGGGGTCAACTACTGGTGCAGTACTTC.

This clone was found many times. This same CDR3 is encoded by further DNA sequences in the sample. This chain uses TRBV2 with TRBJ2-5; the D is unclear. The CDR3 contains 13 residues. Trimming shortened V by 4 bases and J by 2 bases, and 8 bases separated the two germline ends. Germline lookup yields CDR1 SNHLY and CDR2 FYNNEI. In nucleotides, the CDR3 is TGTGCCAGCAGTGGCAACAGACAAGAGACCCAGTACTTC. Encoded protein: CASSGNRQETQYF.

In DNA form, the CDR3 reads TGCAGCGGCTGGACTGGGTCGAGTGGCTACACCTTC. This translates into CSGWTGSSGYTF. This rearrangement joins TRBV29-1 to TRBJ1-2, with D unclear. The CDR3 contains 12 residues. Germline values: CDR1 SQVTM, CDR2 ANQGSEA. Trimming shortened V by 7 bases and J by 7 bases, and 16 bases separated the two germline ends.

The chain combines TRBV2 with TRBJ1-5; 7 positions agree with TRBD1. V lost 2 bases, J lost 2 bases, and 0 bases stayed unmatched. Germline CDR1 is SNHLY and CDR2 is FYNNEI. The CDR3 length is 14 residues. The CDR3 sequence is CASSEQGGNQPQHF. DNA of the CDR3: TGTGCCAGCAGTGAACAGGGGGGCAATCAGCCCCAGCATTTT.

This clone was seen a few times. The CDR3 reads CASSLLGGTQPQHF. CDR3 sequence (DNA): TGTGCCAGCAGCCTTCTAGGGGGTACGCAGCCCCAGCATTTT. The chain has TRBV3-1 (or the pseudogene TRBV3-2) and TRBJ1-5, with a possible D match to TRBD1 (6 bases). Between the trimmed V and J ends, which lost 4 bases and 7 bases, there was a span of 14 bases. The CDR3 runs 14 residues. CDR1 is LGHDT and CDR2 is YNNKEL in the germline V gene (reference sequence).

J is TRBJ2-1 and V is TRBV12-5, with 8 bases that match TRBD1. This CDR3 region has 15 residues. Germline V CDR1 and CDR2: LGHNT, FRNRAP. V lost 6 bases to trimming and J lost 6 bases; unmatched junction nucleotides: 10. Here the CDR3 DNA reads TGTGCTAGTGGCACCGGGACAGGTAGATCCAATGAGCAGTTCTTC. Translation: CASGTGTGRSNEQFF.

V and J are TRBV11-2 and TRBJ2-7; 7 positions match TRBD1. The J segment lost 2 bases and the V segment lost 4 bases, leaving 2 bases of the junction unmatched. This CDR3 spans 13 amino acids. Germline V CDR1 and CDR2: SGHAT, FQNNGV. The CDR3 here is CASSYGTAYEQYF. The CDR3 DNA sequence: TGTGCCAGCAGCTACGGGACAGCCTACGAGCAGTACTTC.

The chain recombines TRBV7-2 with TRBJ2-1, with TRBD1 matching 8 bases. The CDR3 runs 14 residues. Trimming removed 5 bases from V and 8 bases from J; junction bases left unmatched: 8. Germline V lookup: CDR1 SGHTA, CDR2 FQGNSA. CDR3 loop: CASSLGQVTDEQFF. DNA of the CDR3: TGTGCCAGCAGCCTGGGACAGGTGACGGATGAGCAGTTCTTC.

This chain joins TRBV5-4 and TRBJ2-3; 8 nucleotides align to TRBD2. The trim removed 4 bases at V and 0 bases at J, leaving 10 bases unmatched. Germline lookup yields CDR1 SGHNT and CDR2 YYREEE (reference sequence). The CDR3 totals 17 residues. The CDR3 DNA sequence: TGTGCCAGCAGCCCTGGGCGTAGCGGGGTGAGCACAGATACGCAGTATTTT. It yields the protein CASSPGRSGVSTDTQYF. Full variable domain (missing parts from reference TRBV5-4 and TRBJ2-3): ETGVTQSPTHLIKTRGQQVTLRCSSQSGHNTVSWYQQALGQGPQFIFQYYREEENGRGNFPPRFSGLQFPNYSSELNVNALELDDSALYLCASSPGRSGVSTDTQYFGPGTRLTVL.

The chain links TRBV27 to TRBJ1-2, with D perhaps matching TRBD1 (6 bases). CDR3 length: 16 residues. Germline lookup yields CDR1 MNHEY and CDR2 SMNVEV (reference sequence). V gave up 0 bases and J gave up 3 bases, with 14 bases separating them. The DNA of the CDR3 is TGTGCCAGCAGTTTATCTCCCCAGCAGGGGTACTATGGCTACACCTTC. Protein product: CASSLSPQQGYYGYTF.

The V call is TRBV4-3, the J call TRBJ1-2; a weak D match, TRBD1 (5 bases). Germline CDR1 is LGHNA and CDR2 is YSLEER. The CDR3 length is 14 residues. Trimming left V 3 bases short and J 8 bases short, with 16 bases between. The CDR3 nucleotides read TGCGCCAGCAGCCAGGATACAGGAGTGTCGGGCTACACCTTC. This translates into CASSQDTGVSGYTF.

J is TRBJ2-2 and V is TRBV5-1; D possibly corresponds to TRBD1 (6 bases). The CDR3 runs 15 residues. V was pared by 5 bases and J by 0 bases, with 11 bases between. Germline V gene sequence: CDR1 SGHRS, CDR2 YFSETQ. The CDR3 DNA is TGCGCCAGCAGAAAAGACAGGCCGAACACCGGGGAGCTGTTTTTT. It encodes CASRKDRPNTGELFF.

The rearrangement links TRBV10-3 to TRBJ2-7; D might be TRBD1 (6 bases). Deletions cut 0 bases from V and 4 bases from J, with 13 bases between. Germline V lookup: CDR1 ENHRY, CDR2 SYGVKD. This CDR3 is built from 15 residues. Here the CDR3 DNA reads TGTGCCATCAGTGAGTCAAACAGGGTAAATTACGAGCAGTACTTC. This sequence encodes CAISESNRVNYEQYF.